The 15 T cell receptor beta chains listed next were all sequenced from one sample in a study of CD8 T cells in ankylosing spondylitis. One entry per CDR3 protein results from TCRdb running MiXCR on the 5' RACE reads. The sample yields about 440,000 distinct CDR3 sequences, more than 15% seen once. Whole-study findings and limits: Seemingly distinctive of ankylosing spondylitis blood was a TCR beta motif formed by eight highly homologous variants.

Which antigens these TCRs recognize remains unknown. The specimen was blood, either unsorted or a sorted T cell fraction (not recorded which). The receptors derive from a male donor with ankylosing spondylitis.

CDR3 nucleotides: TGTGCCAGCAGCTACCACCTCACTAGCGCTTTACAAGATACGCAGTATTTT. Encoded protein: CASSYHLTSALQDTQYF. The V and J genes are TRBV7-8 and TRBJ2-3; 7 nucleotides align to TRBD2. Germline values: CDR1 SGHVS, CDR2 FQNEAQ. With 4 bases clipped from V and 5 bases from J, the junction kept 15 bases outside the gene matches. This CDR3 contains 17 residues.

This clonotype was detected a few times. This rearrangement joins TRBV20-1 to TRBJ2-2, with a weak D call TRBD2 (7 bases). This CDR3 spans 16 amino acids. The germline CDR1 and CDR2 sequences are DFQATT and SNEGSKA (reference sequence). Trimming stripped 6 bases from V and 6 bases from J, with 23 bases between. CDR3 residues: CSAPIAGARVAGELFF. The CDR3 DNA reads TGCAGTGCCCCCATCGCGGGGGCGCGTGTCGCCGGGGAGCTGTTTTTT.

There are a few counts of this clonotype. The chain couples TRBV25-1 to TRBJ2-5; the D is unclear. Germline V gene lookup returns CDR1 MGHDK and CDR2 SYGVNS. There are 14 residues in the CDR3. Trimming removed 1 base at V and 1 base at J, with 7 bases between. CDR3 DNA: TGTGCCAGCAGTGAATCGGATGGCCAAGAGACCCAGTACTTC. Its translation is CASSESDGQETQYF.

The genes are TRBV2 and TRBJ2-1; tentatively, D is TRBD1 (5 bases). The CDR3 covers 11 residues. The ends were cut back, 7 bases at V and 8 bases at J, with 9 bases in the middle. Germline V gene sequence: CDR1 SNHLY, CDR2 FYNNEI. The DNA of the CDR3 is TGTGCCAGCAATAGGGGCTATGAGCAGTTCTTC. Protein sequence: CASNRGYEQFF.

Notes on this clonotype: A read error is likely, as this CDR3 ends without the conserved phenylalanine or tryptophan. The rearrangement links TRBV29-1 to TRBJ2-7; D might be TRBD2 (5 bases). V lost 5 bases and J lost 3, with 20 bases in between. CDR1 is SQVTM, CDR2 ANQGSEA, per germline. The CDR3 runs to 15 residues. The CDR3 spells CSVYVRAIGNYEQYI. CDR3 bases: TGCAGCGTTTACGTGAGGGCGATCGGAAACTACGAGCAGTACATC.

This clonotype was seen many times. The genes are TRBV12-3 or TRBV12-4 and TRBJ1-1; D might be TRBD1 (5 bases). V lost 3 bases, J lost 6 bases, and 5 bases lay in between. The CDR3 extends over 11 amino acids. The CDR3 protein is CASSLGAEAFF. In DNA form, the CDR3 reads TGTGCCAGCAGTTTGGGGGCTGAAGCTTTCTTT.

The chain combines TRBV28 with TRBJ1-2; the match to TRBD1 covers 7 bases. In germline, CDR1 is MDHEN, CDR2 SYDVKM. Germline trimming cut 5 bases from V and 7 bases from J; bases unmatched to any gene: 7. The length of the CDR3 is 13 residues. CDR3 region: CASSPTGIGGYTF. Here the CDR3 DNA reads TGTGCCAGCAGTCCGACAGGGATTGGTGGCTACACCTTC.

This chain uses TRBV9 with TRBJ2-3; D possibly corresponds to TRBD2 (5 bases). The CDR3 sequence is 16 residues long. Germline lookup yields CDR1 SGDLS and CDR2 YYNGEE. V lost 0 bases and J lost 7, with 18 bases in between. CDR3 sequence: CASSVAKEASSHTQYF. The CDR3 nucleotides are TGTGCCAGCAGCGTAGCTAAGGAGGCGAGCTCCCATACGCAGTATTTT.

The J gene is TRBJ2-7, the V gene TRBV18; no definite D call. Trimming shortened V by 6 bases and J by 2 bases, and 14 bases separated the two germline ends. Germline V lookup: CDR1 KGHSH, CDR2 LQKENI. The CDR3 runs to 14 residues. In nucleotides, the CDR3 is TGTGCCAGCTCCGATCCGGGTCGACCCTACGAGCAGTACTTC. Translated: CASSDPGRPYEQYF. The full variable domain, with the rest looked up from reference TRBV18 and TRBJ2-7, is NAGVMQNPRHLVRRRGQEARLRCSPMKGHSHVYWYRQLPEEGLKFMVYLQKENIIDESGMPKERFSAEFPKEGPSILRIQQVVRGDSAAYFCASSDPGRPYEQYFGPGTRLTVT.

This clonotype was counted once. The chain has TRBV6-1 and TRBJ2-3; maybe TRBD1 (6 bases). Trimming took off 6 bases at V and 0 bases at J, with 13 bases between the two ends. CDR3 length equals 15 residues. Germline V gene sequence: CDR1 MNHNS, CDR2 SASEGT. The CDR3 reads CASRFDRLSTDTQYF. In nucleotides, the CDR3 is TGTGCCAGCAGATTTGACAGGCTCAGCACAGATACGCAGTATTTT.

The genes are TRBV11-3 and TRBJ2-7; D may be TRBD1 (5 bases). Germline CDR1 SGHNT, CDR2 YENEEA. Deletions cut 7 bases from V and 3 bases from J, with 13 bases between. The CDR3 runs to 13 residues. The CDR3 loop is CASTPDRDYEQYF. Here the CDR3 DNA reads TGTGCCAGCACCCCCGACAGAGACTACGAGCAGTACTTC. Together with reference TRBV11-3 and TRBJ2-7, the CDR3 gives the full variable domain: EAGVVQSPRYKIIEKKQPVAFWCNPISGHNTLYWYLQNLGQGPELLIRYENEEAVDDSQLPKDRFSAERLKGVDSTLKIQPAELGDSAVYLCASTPDRDYEQYFGPGTRLTVT.

This clonotype was observed at least ten times. The chain has TRBV7-2 and TRBJ2-3; D call uncertain. The ends were cut back, 5 bases at V and 3 bases at J, with 15 bases in the middle. Germline assignment: CDR1 SGHTA and CDR2 FQGNSA. This CDR3 comprises 15 residues. Here the CDR3 DNA reads TGTGCCAGCAGCCTCCCCGAAAGGGCAACAGATACGCAGTATTTT. Encoded protein: CASSLPERATDTQYF. Combining the CDR3 with reference TRBV7-2 and TRBJ2-3 gives the whole variable domain GAGVSQSPSNKVTEKGKDVELRCDPISGHTALYWYRQSLGQGLEFLIYFQGNSAPDKSGLPSDRFSAERTGGSVSTLTIQRTQQEDSAVYLCASSLPERATDTQYFGPGTRLTVL.

This clonotype was seen a few times. This chain uses TRBV6-1 with TRBJ1-2; possibly TRBD1 for D (6 bases). Trimming cost V 6 bases and J 6 bases, with 20 bases left between them. Germline V gene data show CDR1 as MNHNS and CDR2 as SASEGT. The CDR3 extends over 15 amino acids. The CDR3 loop is CASSQDRIGVNGYTF. CDR3 coding DNA: TGTGCCAGCAGCCAAGACAGGATCGGAGTTAATGGCTACACCTTC.

V and J are TRBV11-3 and TRBJ1-1; TRBD1 aligns across 8 bases. The CDR3 spans 12 residues. Unmatched junction bases numbered 4, after V lost 3 bases and J lost 10 bases. The germline CDR1 and CDR2 sequences are SGHNT and YENEEA. CDR3 coding DNA: TGTGCCAGCAGCTTGACAGGGGTTGGAGCTTTCTTT. Its protein product is CASSLTGVGAFF.

The sample holds one count of this clonotype. In nucleotides, the CDR3 is TGTGCCTGGACCGGGACTTCACGAGATACGCAGTATTTT. It encodes CAWTGTSRDTQYF. The chain is built from TRBV30 and TRBJ2-3; TRBD2 is a possible D gene (6 bases). Trimming cost V 4 bases and J 5 bases, with 13 bases left between them. CDR3 length equals 13 residues. Germline V gene lookup returns CDR1 GTSNPN and CDR2 SVGIG (reference sequence).